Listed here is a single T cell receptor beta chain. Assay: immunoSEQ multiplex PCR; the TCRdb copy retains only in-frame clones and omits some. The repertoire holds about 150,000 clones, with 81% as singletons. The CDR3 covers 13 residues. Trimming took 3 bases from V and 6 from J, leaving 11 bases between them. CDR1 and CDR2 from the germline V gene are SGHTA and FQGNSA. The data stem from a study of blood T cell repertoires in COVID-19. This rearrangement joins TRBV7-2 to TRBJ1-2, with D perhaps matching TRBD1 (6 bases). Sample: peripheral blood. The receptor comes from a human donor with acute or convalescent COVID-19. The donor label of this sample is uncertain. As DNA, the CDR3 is TGTGCCAGCAGCTTTACAGGGTTCGATGGCTACACCTTC. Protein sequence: CASSFTGFDGYTF.